This T cell receptor (beta chain) came from a study of technical replicates of blood from several donors. The method was immunoSEQ multiplex PCR; TCRdb's version includes in-frame clones alone and lacks a portion of them. The top ten clones hold about 3% of a sample with fewer than 60,000 clones, about 96% of them seen once. The material sequenced was PBMCs. The receptor comes from a human donor in good health. Some clones in this sample may be carry-over from other donors' samples.

CDR3 DNA sequence: TGTGCCAGCAGCCACAGGGTATTGAACGAGCAGTACTTC. Amino acids: CASSHRVLNEQYF. J is TRBJ2-7 and V is TRBV25-1, with D possibly TRBD1 on 6 matching bases. CDR1 MGHDK and CDR2 SYGVNS come from the germline V gene. V lost 6 bases and J 5 bases, leaving 14 bases between the germline ends. The CDR3 is made up of 13 amino acids.